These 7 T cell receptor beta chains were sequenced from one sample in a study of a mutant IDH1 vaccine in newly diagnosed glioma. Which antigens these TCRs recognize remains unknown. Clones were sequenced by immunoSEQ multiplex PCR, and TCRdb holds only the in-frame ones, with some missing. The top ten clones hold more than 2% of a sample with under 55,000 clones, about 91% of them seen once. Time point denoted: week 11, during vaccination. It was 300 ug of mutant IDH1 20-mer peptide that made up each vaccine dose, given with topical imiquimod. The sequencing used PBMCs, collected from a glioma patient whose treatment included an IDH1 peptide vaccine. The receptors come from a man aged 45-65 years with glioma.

This CDR3 is CASSQDRVQETQYF. CDR3 in DNA: TGTGCCAGCAGTCAGGACAGGGTGCAAGAGACCCAGTACTTC. V is TRBV7-8 and J is TRBJ2-5, with 8 positions matching TRBD1. V was clipped by 6 bases and J by 2 bases; unmatched bases: 5. The CDR3 is 14 residues long. Looked up from germline, CDR1 is SGHVS and CDR2 is FQNEAQ. Full variable domain (missing parts from reference TRBV7-8 and TRBJ2-5): GAGVSQSPRYKVAKRGQDVALRCDPISGHVSLFWYQQALGQGPEFLTYFQNEAQLDKSGLPSDRFFAERPEGSVSTLKIQRTQQEDSAVYLCASSQDRVQETQYFGPGTRLLVL.

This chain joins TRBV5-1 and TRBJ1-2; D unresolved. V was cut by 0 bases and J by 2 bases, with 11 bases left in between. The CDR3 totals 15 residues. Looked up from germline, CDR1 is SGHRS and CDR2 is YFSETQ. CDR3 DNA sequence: TGCGCCAGCAGCTTGGTTGGCACTCAGAACTATGGCTACACCTTC. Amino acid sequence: CASSLVGTQNYGYTF.

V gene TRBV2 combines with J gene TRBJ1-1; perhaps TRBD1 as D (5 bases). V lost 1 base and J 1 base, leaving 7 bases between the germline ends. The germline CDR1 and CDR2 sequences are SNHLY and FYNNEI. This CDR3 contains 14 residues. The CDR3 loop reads CASSEGQTNTEAFF. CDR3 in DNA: TGTGCCAGCAGTGAAGGACAGACGAACACTGAAGCTTTCTTT.

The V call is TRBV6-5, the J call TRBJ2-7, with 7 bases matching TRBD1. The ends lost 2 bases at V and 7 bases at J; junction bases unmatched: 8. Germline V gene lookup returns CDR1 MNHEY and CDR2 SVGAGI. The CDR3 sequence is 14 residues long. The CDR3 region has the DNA TGTGCCAGCAGTTACGGGACAGCTACGTTTGAGCAGTACTTC. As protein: CASSYGTATFEQYF.

The CDR3 sequence is CASSLGEAGANVLTF. The CDR3 DNA follows: TGTGCCAGCAGCTTAGGGGAAGCTGGGGCCAACGTCCTGACTTTC. This rearrangement joins TRBV11-3 to TRBJ2-6, with D hard to call. V was clipped by 1 base and J by 2 bases, with 6 bases between them. The CDR3 extends over 15 amino acids. The germline V gene encodes CDR1 SGHNT and CDR2 YENEEA.

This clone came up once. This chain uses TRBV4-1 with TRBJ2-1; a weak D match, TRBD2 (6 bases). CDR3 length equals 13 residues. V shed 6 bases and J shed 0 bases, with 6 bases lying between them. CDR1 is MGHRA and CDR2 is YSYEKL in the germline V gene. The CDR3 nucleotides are TGCGCCAGCAGTAGCGGCTCCTACAATGAGCAGTTCTTC. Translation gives CASSSGSYNEQFF.

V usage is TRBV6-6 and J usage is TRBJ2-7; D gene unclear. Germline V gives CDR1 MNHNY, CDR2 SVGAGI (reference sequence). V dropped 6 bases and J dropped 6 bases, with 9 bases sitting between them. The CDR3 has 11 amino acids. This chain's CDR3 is CASRHGREQYF. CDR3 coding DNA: TGTGCCAGCAGACACGGCCGCGAGCAGTACTTC.